This T cell receptor (beta chain) was obtained from a study of a mutant IDH1 vaccine in newly diagnosed glioma. Notes on this clone: The antigen is unknown.

Time point given: week 23, last vaccination. Every single dose of the vaccine, 300 ug of mutant IDH1 20-mer peptide, came with topical imiquimod. The table came from immunoSEQ multiplex PCR; TCRdb's copy has only in-frame clones and leaves some out. The table shows around 39,000 clones, with approximately 84% occurring only once. This CDR3 is built from 13 residues. Germline V gene lookup returns CDR1 SGDLS and CDR2 YYNGEE. The V end was cut by 1 base, the J end by 1 base, with 2 bases between. The sample here was PBMCs, taken from a glioma patient whose treatment included an IDH1 peptide vaccine. This rearrangement joins TRBV9 to TRBJ2-2; D remains ambiguous. The TCR originated in a woman between 18 and 29 years old with glioma. Some clones in this sample may be carry-over from other donors' samples. This CDR3 is CASSVRNTGELFF. The CDR3 nucleotides are TGTGCCAGCAGCGTAAGGAACACCGGGGAGCTGTTTTTT.